A few counts support the clone carrying this TCR beta chain. Its cognate antigen is unknown. Germline V gene data show CDR1 as SGHRS and CDR2 as YFSETQ. There are 15 residues in the CDR3. Trimming took 6 bases from V and 4 from J, leaving 19 bases between them. This sample was taken from a study of T-cell memory formation after mild COVID-19. Study-level points and caveats: A subset of responding clones appeared in pre-infection memory, suggesting cross-reactive memory joined. In second-wave clones peaking day 37, SARS-CoV-2 specificity remained unconfirmed.

Constant-segment primers were used for 5'RACE, and the resulting TCR alpha and TCR beta cDNA libraries carried sample barcodes and UMIs. MiXCR, applied by TCRdb to the 5' RACE reads, yields one record per CDR3 protein. Of hundreds of thousands of distinct CDR3 sequences in the sample, 15% to 20% are singletons; the top ten hold around an eighth. Sequenced input: PBMCs or a T cell subset sorted from them (not recorded which). The chain recombines TRBV5-1 with TRBJ1-1; weak D call: TRBD1 (5 bases). The receptor's source is an adult woman who had mild COVID-19 (a few samples of this study predate the infection). Cell type and time point are not known. The CDR3: CASNLGAGLSTEAFF. The CDR3 coding sequence is TGCGCCAGCAACCTCGGGGCAGGTTTATCCACTGAAGCTTTCTTT.